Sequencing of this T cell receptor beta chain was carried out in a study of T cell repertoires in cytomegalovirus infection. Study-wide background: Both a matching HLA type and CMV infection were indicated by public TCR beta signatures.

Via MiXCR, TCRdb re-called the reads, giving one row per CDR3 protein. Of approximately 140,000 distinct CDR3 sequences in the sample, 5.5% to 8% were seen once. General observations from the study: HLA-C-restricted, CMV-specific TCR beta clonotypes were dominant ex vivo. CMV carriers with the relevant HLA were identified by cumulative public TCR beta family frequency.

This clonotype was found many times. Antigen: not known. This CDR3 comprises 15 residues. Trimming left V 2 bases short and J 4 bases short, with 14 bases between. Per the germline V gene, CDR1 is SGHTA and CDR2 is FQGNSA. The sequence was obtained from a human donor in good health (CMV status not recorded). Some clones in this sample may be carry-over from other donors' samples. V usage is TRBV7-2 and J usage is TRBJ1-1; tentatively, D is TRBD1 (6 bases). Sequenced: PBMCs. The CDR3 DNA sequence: TGTGCCAGCAGCTTAATGACGGGGGCAGGCACTGAAGCTTTCTTT. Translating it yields CASSLMTGAGTEAFF.